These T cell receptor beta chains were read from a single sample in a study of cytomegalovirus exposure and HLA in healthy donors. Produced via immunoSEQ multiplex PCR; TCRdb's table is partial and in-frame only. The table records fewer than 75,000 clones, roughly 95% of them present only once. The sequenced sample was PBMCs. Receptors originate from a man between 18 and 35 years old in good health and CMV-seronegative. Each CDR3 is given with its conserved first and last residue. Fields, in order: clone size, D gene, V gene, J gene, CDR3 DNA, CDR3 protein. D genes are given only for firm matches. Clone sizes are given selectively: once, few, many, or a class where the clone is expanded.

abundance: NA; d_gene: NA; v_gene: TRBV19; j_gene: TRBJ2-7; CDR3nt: TGTGCCAGTAGCACCACCGACAGCTACGAGCAGTACTTC; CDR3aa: CASSTTDSYEQYF
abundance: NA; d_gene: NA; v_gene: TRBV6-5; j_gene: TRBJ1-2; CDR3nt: TGTGCCAGCAGTTACGAGGGTCTAGGCAACTATGGCTACACCTTC; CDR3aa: CASSYEGLGNYGYTF
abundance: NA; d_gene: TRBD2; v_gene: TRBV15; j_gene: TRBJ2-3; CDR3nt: TGTGCCACCAGCAGATTGGCTAGCGGGGGCACAGATACGCAGTATTTT; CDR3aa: CATSRLASGGTDTQYF
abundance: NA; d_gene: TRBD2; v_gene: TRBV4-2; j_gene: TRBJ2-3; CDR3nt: TGTGCCAGCAGCCAAGAAAAGGGACTAGTTACAGATACGCAGTATTTT; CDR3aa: CASSQEKGLVTDTQYF
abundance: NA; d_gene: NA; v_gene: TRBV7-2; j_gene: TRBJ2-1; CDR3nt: TGTGCCAGCAGACCCTGGAGTCATGAGCAGTTCTTC; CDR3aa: CASRPWSHEQFF
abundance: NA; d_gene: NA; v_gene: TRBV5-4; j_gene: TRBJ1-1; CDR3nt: TGTGCCAGCAGCTTGTCGTCCTCCTTGAACACTGAAGCTTTCTTT; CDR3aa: CASSLSSSLNTEAFF
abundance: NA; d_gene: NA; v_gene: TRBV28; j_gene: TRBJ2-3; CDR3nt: TGTGCCAGCAGTTTTGGGGCAACGCAGTATTTT; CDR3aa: CASSFGATQYF
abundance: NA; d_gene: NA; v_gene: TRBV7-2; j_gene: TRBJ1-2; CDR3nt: TGTGCCAGCAGCGACATAGTGAGCTATGGCTACACCTTC; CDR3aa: CASSDIVSYGYTF
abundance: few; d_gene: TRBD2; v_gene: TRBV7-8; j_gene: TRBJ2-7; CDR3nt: TGTGCCAGCAGCCCCGACGTAGCGGGGTCCTACGAGCAGTACTTC; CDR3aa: CASSPDVAGSYEQYF
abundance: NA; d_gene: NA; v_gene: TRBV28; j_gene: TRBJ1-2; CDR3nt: TGTGCCAGCACTCACCCAGACAGGACCCGCTATGGCTACACCTTC; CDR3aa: CASTHPDRTRYGYTF
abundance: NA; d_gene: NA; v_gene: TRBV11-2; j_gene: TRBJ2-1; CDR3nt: TGTGCCAGCAGCTTAGATCCTGGGAGCTCCTACAATGAGCAGTTCTTC; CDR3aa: CASSLDPGSSYNEQFF
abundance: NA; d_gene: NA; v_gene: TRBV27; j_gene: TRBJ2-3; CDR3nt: TGTGCCAGCAGTTTCCTTAACACAGATACGCAGTATTTT; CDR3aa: CASSFLNTDTQYF
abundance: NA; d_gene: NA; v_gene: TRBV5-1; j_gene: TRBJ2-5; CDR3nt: TGCGCCAGCAGCTTGGAAGGGGGCCAAGAGACCCAGTACTTC; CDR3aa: CASSLEGGQETQYF
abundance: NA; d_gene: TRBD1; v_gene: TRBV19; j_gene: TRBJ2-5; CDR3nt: TGTGCCAGTAGAACAGGGGGCTCTTCGGCCCAGTACTTC; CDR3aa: CASRTGGSSAQYF
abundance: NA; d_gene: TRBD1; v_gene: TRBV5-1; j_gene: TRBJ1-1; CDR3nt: TGCGCCAGCAGCTTGGGGGACAGGAGAATGAACACTGAAGCTTTCTTT; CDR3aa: CASSLGDRRMNTEAFF
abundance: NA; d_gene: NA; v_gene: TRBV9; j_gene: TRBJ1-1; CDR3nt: TGTGCCAGCAGCGCCCAATTTAACACTGAAGCTTTCTTT; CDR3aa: CASSAQFNTEAFF
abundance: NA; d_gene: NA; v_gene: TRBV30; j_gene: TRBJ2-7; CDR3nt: TGTGCCTGGAGGGACACGTCCTACGAGCAGTACTTC; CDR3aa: CAWRDTSYEQYF